The rows below give T cell receptor beta chains drawn from one sample of a study of cytomegalovirus exposure and HLA in healthy donors. The table came from immunoSEQ multiplex PCR; TCRdb's copy has only in-frame clones and leaves some out. The sample has about 200,000 clones, 84% seen once. Input material: PBMCs. Receptors originate from a woman between 25 and 40 years old in good health and CMV-seropositive. The CDR3 runs from the conserved cysteine through the conserved F or W. D genes are given only for firm matches. Some rows mark clone size as missing; the rest say once, few, many or name a class of expanded clone.

j_gene,v_gene,abundance,d_gene,CDR3nt,CDR3aa
TRBJ2-2,TRBV19,few,TRBD2,TGTGCCAGTAGTAGAGAGACTAGCGGGAGGGGACTGGGGGAGCTGTTTTTT,CASSRETSGRGLGELFF
TRBJ2-2,TRBV10-3,few,TRBD1,TGTGCCGGTGCCGGGACAGCCCAAGGGGAGCTGTTTTTT,CAGAGTAQGELFF
TRBJ2-1,TRBV18,NA,NA,TGTGCCAGCTCACAACAGGTCGTATACAATGAGCAGTTCTTC,CASSQQVVYNEQFF
TRBJ1-1,TRBV7-3,few,NA,TGTGCCAGCAGCCTCCTAGGGCAGGGAAGCACTGAAGCTTTCTTT,CASSLLGQGSTEAFF
TRBJ2-5,TRBV27,once,NA,TGTGCCAGCAGTTTTGATGAGGGAGAGACCCAGTACTTC,CASSFDEGETQYF
TRBJ2-1,TRBV5-1,NA,TRBD2,TGCGCCAGCAGCGCCGGGACTACCGGCTATGAGCAGTTCTTC,CASSAGTTGYEQFF
TRBJ1-1,TRBV29-1,NA,NA,TGCAGCGCAAGACAGGCCTATGAAGCTTTCTTT,CSARQAYEAFF
TRBJ2-7,TRBV6-1,NA,NA,TGTGCCAGCAGTGCCACCGGGGGTCTGCGGTACGAGCAGTACTTC,CASSATGGLRYEQYF
TRBJ2-7,TRBV27,once,NA,TGTGCCAGCAGTATGACCGGGACACTCGGAGGCTACGAGCAGTACTTC,CASSMTGTLGGYEQYF
TRBJ2-5,TRBV19,NA,TRBD2,TGTGCCAGTAGAATGACGGGAGGAGGGACCCAGTACTTC,CASRMTGGGTQYF
TRBJ2-7,TRBV29-1,NA,NA,TGCAGCGCTACAGGGACCTCCTACGAGCAGTACTTC,CSATGTSYEQYF
TRBJ1-1,TRBV2,NA,NA,TGTGCCAGCACAGGGGAAAAGAACACTGAAGCTTTCTTT,CASTGEKNTEAFF
TRBJ2-1,TRBV27,NA,TRBD1,TGTGCCAGCAGTTACTTGGACAGGGAGGATGAGCAGTTCTTC,CASSYLDREDEQFF
TRBJ2-7,TRBV27,NA,TRBD2,TGTGCCAGCAGTTGGGGGGGTTCCAACGAGCAGTACTTC,CASSWGGSNEQYF
TRBJ2-5,TRBV6-5,NA,TRBD2,TGTGCCAGCAGTCGAGCGGGAGTCCCACAAGAGACCCAGTACTTC,CASSRAGVPQETQYF
TRBJ2-6,TRBV6-5,NA,NA,TGTGCCAGCAGCCCAAGTGGCGGGGCCAACGTCCTGACTTTC,CASSPSGGANVLTF
TRBJ2-4,TRBV7-2,NA,TRBD1,TGTGCCAGCAGCTTAGGACAGGGAGACGACATTCAGTACTTC,CASSLGQGDDIQYF
TRBJ2-2,TRBV5-1,NA,TRBD1,TGCGCCAGCAGCTTGGACAGGGGTGCCACCGGGGAGCTGTTTTTT,CASSLDRGATGELFF
TRBJ1-1,TRBV6-1,once,NA,TGTGCCAGCAGTGGAGGGAGTGGCCGGTTGGTGGCTTTCTTT,CASSGGSGRLVAFF
TRBJ2-7,TRBV11-2,NA,NA,TGTGCCAGCACCGGGACCCGGGGAGGTTCCTACGAGCAGTACTTC,CASTGTRGGSYEQYF
TRBJ1-2,TRBV27,few,NA,TGTGCCAGCAGTTCCGACACCGCATATGGCTACACCTTC,CASSSDTAYGYTF
TRBJ1-1,TRBV5-1,once,TRBD1,TGCGCCAGCAGGCTGCGGGACAGGGGCGTGAAGAACACTGAAGCTTTCTTT,CASRLRDRGVKNTEAFF
TRBJ1-5,TRBV28,NA,NA,TGTGCCAGCAGTTTACCCTCGCCCGGGCCCCAGCATTTT,CASSLPSPGPQHF
TRBJ2-7,TRBV5-1,NA,TRBD2,TGCGCCAGCAGCTTAGCGGGGTCCTACGAGCAGTACTTC,CASSLAGSYEQYF
TRBJ2-1,TRBV6-1,NA,TRBD1,TGTGCCAGCAGACAGGGGAGCAATGAGCAGTTCTTC,CASRQGSNEQFF
TRBJ1-2,TRBV7-2,NA,NA,TGTGCCAGCAGGGTCCTAGGACTAAGCTATGGCTACACCTTC,CASRVLGLSYGYTF
TRBJ2-2,TRBV11-3,NA,NA,TGTGCCAGCAGCTCCGGAGTCGGAGACACCGGGGAGCTGTTTTTT,CASSSGVGDTGELFF
TRBJ2-2,TRBV28,once,TRBD1,TGTGCCAGCCGGGACAGTCGGACCGGGGAGCTGTTTTTT,CASRDSRTGELFF
TRBJ2-7,TRBV15,NA,NA,TGTGCCACCAGCAGGACAGAAAGCTCCTACGAGCAGTACTTC,CATSRTESSYEQYF
TRBJ2-7,TRBV5-1,NA,TRBD2,TGCGCCAGCAGCTTGGAAGCTAGCGGGAGGGCCTACGAGCAGTACTTC,CASSLEASGRAYEQYF
TRBJ2-1,TRBV6-1,NA,TRBD1,TGTGCCAGCAGTGGACAGGGGCTCGGTGAGCAGTTCTTC,CASSGQGLGEQFF
TRBJ2-7,TRBV12-5,NA,NA,TGTGCTAGTGGTTTGGTACCAGCTCGGACATCCTACGAGCAGTACTTC,CASGLVPARTSYEQYF
TRBJ1-4,TRBV7-9,NA,NA,TGTGCCAGCAGCCCCTGGGGCACTAATGAAAAACTGTTTTTT,CASSPWGTNEKLFF
TRBJ2-7,TRBV11-2,NA,NA,TGTGCCAGCAGCCAGCCACAGGGCTACGAGCAGTACTTC,CASSQPQGYEQYF
TRBJ2-2,TRBV5-1,NA,NA,TGCGCCAGCAGCTTCCAGGGCGACACCGGGGAGCTGTTTTTT,CASSFQGDTGELFF
TRBJ1-4,TRBV2,NA,TRBD1,TGTGCCAGCAGTGAAATCGGACAGGGTTTTGAAAAACTGTTTTTT,CASSEIGQGFEKLFF
TRBJ2-5,TRBV7-9,once,TRBD2,TGTGCCAGCATCACAGGGACTAGCAGCCAAGAGACCCAGTACTTC,CASITGTSSQETQYF
TRBJ2-3,TRBV2,NA,TRBD2,TGTGCCAGCAGTGGTGGTAGCGGGAGCCCAGCAGATACGCAGTATTTT,CASSGGSGSPADTQYF
TRBJ1-5,TRBV29-1,NA,NA,TGCAGCGTTATGATAGGGGGGGGAGAGCAGCCCCAGCATTTT,CSVMIGGGEQPQHF
TRBJ2-1,TRBV6-6,NA,NA,TGTGCCAGCAGTTACTCGGACTGGGAGCAGTTCTTC,CASSYSDWEQFF
TRBJ2-2,TRBV6-4,NA,TRBD1,TGTGCCAGCAGTGAGCGGACAGGCGCAACGAACACCGGGGAGCTGTTTTTT,CASSERTGATNTGELFF
TRBJ2-7,TRBV28,NA,TRBD2,TGTGCCACCTACCCCGGGGGGACCGCCTTCGAGCAGTACTTC,CATYPGGTAFEQYF
TRBJ1-5,TRBV7-2,NA,NA,TGTGCCAGCAGCTTAGGGTGGGCAGGGCACCAGCCCCAGCATTTT,CASSLGWAGHQPQHF
TRBJ2-3,TRBV9,few,NA,TGTGCCAGCAGCGTAGAGTCCCGGGCAGATACGCAGTATTTT,CASSVESRADTQYF
TRBJ2-3,TRBV29-1,NA,NA,TGCAGCGTTGGTCCCACAGGAACAGATACGCAGTATTTT,CSVGPTGTDTQYF
TRBJ1-1,TRBV2,NA,TRBD1,TGTGCCAGCATGGCAGGACAGGGAGGAGTCACTGAAGCTTTCTTT,CASMAGQGGVTEAFF
TRBJ2-2,TRBV27,once,NA,TGTGCCAGCAGTTTTGACTGGCGAGGGGAGCTGTTTTTT,CASSFDWRGELFF
TRBJ1-5,TRBV10-3,NA,NA,TGTGCCATCAGTGACGTGAATCAGCCCCAGCATTTT,CAISDVNQPQHF
TRBJ2-7,TRBV27,NA,TRBD1,TGTGCCAGCAGCTGGGGGGACAGGGGCCGCGACGAGCAGTACTTC,CASSWGDRGRDEQYF
TRBJ1-5,TRBV5-1,NA,NA,TGCGCCAGCAGCTTTGACGGAGGCAATCAGCCCCAGCATTTT,CASSFDGGNQPQHF